Listed here is a single TCR beta chain. This clonotype was recorded a few times. Its antigen target is currently unknown. Base qualities are not at hand, and no much larger clone is one base apart. This entry comes from a study of tumor-infiltrating lymphocytes in primary liver carcinoma (TCRdb year 2017). Study-wide context: Surgical resection was performed in China between late 2015 and early 2016 on about five patients with histopathologically diagnosed primary liver carcinoma. Hepatocellular carcinoma (four) or combined HCC and intrahepatic cholangiocarcinoma (one) was present in the five patients, who were three men and two women aged 30 to 69 years. The five patients had tumors staged T1-T3 N0M0, with maximum diameters ranging from about 4.2 to 10 cm. Each sample produced roughly 3.65 to 8 million productive TCRbeta reads, and read depth showed no significant difference between tissue types. For each liver tumor, the study sampled five regions along with adjacent normal tissue and blood, and applied TCRbeta repertoire sequencing, expression microarrays and whole-exome sequencing. A total of about 35 specimens from 5 patients went through TCRbeta repertoire sequencing, namely 25 tumor regions, 5 adjacent noncancerous liver tissues and 5 peripheral blood samples. Reproducibility between technical replicate repertoires was high, with correlation coefficients above 0.95 and mean shared-clone rates about 0.9.

RNA from unsorted whole blood was extracted with TRIzol reagent, and germline DNA was obtained with the DNeasy Blood & Tissue kit. At the time of sampling, the patients had chronic HBV infection and had not received any treatment. Before surgery, roughly 4.2 milliliters of peripheral blood were drawn into K2EDTA tubes. Findings and caveats that apply to the study as a whole: Comparison of CD4+ and CD8+ T cell repertoires was precluded by the use of bulk unsorted samples. A significantly larger repertoire fraction was made up by the top 250 clones in tumors than in blood (p = 0.039). Only the TCR beta chain was sequenced, which likely underestimates true repertoire diversity because unpaired alpha chains were not captured. Pairs of tumor regions showed greater repertoire overlap (mean roughly 35%) than tumor-adjacent pairs (roughly 17%) or tumor-blood pairs (approximately 14%), which is consistent with antigen-driven expansion. Only 4 or 5 patients were included in the study, and the authors note that the findings should be validated in a larger study.

V gives up 0 bases and J gives up 4 bases, and the segment between their germline ends measures 9 bases. Inclusive of the bounding cysteine and phenylalanine, the CDR3 is 14 residues long. Solely the CDR3 DNA is kept, with 42 bases framed from the first base. The germline V gene gives CDR1 as MNHEY and CDR2 as SVGAGI. Using a constant-region primer and ProtoScript II reverse transcriptase, TCRbeta-specific cDNA was reverse-transcribed from around 500 ng total RNA. Three nested multiplex PCR rounds, following a slightly modified ARM-PCR procedure, were used to build the TCRbeta libraries. Each of the first two PCR rounds ran for 10 cycles and used multiplex TRBV1-TRBV30 forward primers together with a Cbeta reverse primer. A final 25-cycle PCR with Deep VentR polymerase added sample barcodes and Illumina adapters. Before sequencing, amplicons of 200-500 bp were gel-purified using a QIAquick gel extraction kit. TCRbeta amplicons were sequenced on an Illumina HiSeq 2500 with 250-bp paired-end reads. From the authors' description of their analysis: Trimmomatic v0.33 was used to quality-trim the reads, and FLASH v1.2.11 was used to merge paired reads so that full CDR3 sequences could be recovered. V, D and J germline segments were assigned to the rearranged TCRbeta sequences by MiGEC v1.2.1b. Clonotype statistics, along with Shannon-Wiener diversity indices, were calculated using VDJtools v1.0.0. Except for diversity analysis, only each sample's 250 most abundant clonotypes were used in subsequent analyses to reduce sampling bias. TCRdb reworked the public reads: Q25 trimming with fastp, MiXCR clone assembly, productive beta chains retained. Under each unique CDR3 protein, matching rows form one entry showing the most common genes and DNA. The V and J calls shown here were made by TCRdb, not taken from the authors' results. The sample table records some 190,000 distinct CDR3 sequences; 50% to 75% of these occur just once. Roughly 76% of the sample is held by the ten biggest clonotypes.

Sequenced input: peripheral blood. The rearrangement joined TRBV6-5 to TRBJ2-5; no confident D gene assignment can be made. The origin of this receptor is a man in his forties or fifties with primary liver carcinoma and hepatitis B virus infection. The CDR3: CASSYSNVRETQYF. The nucleotides are TGTGCCAGCAGTTACTCGAATGTAAGAGAGACCCAGTACTTC.